The T cell receptor (beta chain) described here comes from a study of preoperative IRX-2 immunotherapy in early breast cancer. Treatment noted: preoperative locoregional IRX-2 cytokine immunotherapy. Sequencing used immunoSEQ multiplex PCR; TCRdb keeps in-frame clones, though not all of them. The table records 90,000 to 100,000 clones, roughly 85% of them present only once. The CDR3 loop spans 15 amino acids. The junction had 10 bases not matched to a gene; V was cut back by 6 bases and J by 7 bases. Germline CDR1 and CDR2: LNHDA and SQIVND (reference sequence). The sequence came from a human donor with breast cancer. This chain uses TRBV19 with TRBJ1-4, with 8 bases matching TRBD1. Sequencing was performed on tumor tissue, taken after IRX-2 immunotherapy. CDR3 coding DNA: TGTGCCAGTAGCCCCCGGACAGGGCAACGTGAAAAACTGTTTTTT. The encoded protein is CASSPRTGQREKLFF.